The rows below give T cell receptor beta chains drawn from one sample of a study of blood T cell repertoires in COVID-19. Only in-frame clones appear in the TCRdb table, and some are missing; sequencing was by immunoSEQ multiplex PCR. The sample yields some 29,000 clones, roughly 80% seen once. The sample taken for sequencing was peripheral blood. The receptors shown here come from a man aged 65 to 85 with acute or convalescent COVID-19. The CDR3 runs from the conserved cysteine through the conserved F or W. A D gene is named only where the DNA matches it firmly. For some rows the clone size is stated as once, few or many, or as a class when expanded; others skip it.

abundance: .
v_gene: TRBV5-8
d_gene: .
j_gene: TRBJ1-1
CDR3aa: CASSVDGNTEAFF
CDR3nt: TGTGCCAGCAGCGTGGACGGGAACACTGAAGCTTTCTTT

abundance: .
v_gene: TRBV19
d_gene: TRBD1
j_gene: TRBJ2-7
CDR3aa: CASSKTGTGWEQYF
CDR3nt: TGTGCCAGTAGTAAAACCGGGACAGGGTGGGAGCAGTACTTC

abundance: .
v_gene: TRBV18
d_gene: .
j_gene: TRBJ1-1
CDR3aa: CASSQLARANTEAFF
CDR3nt: TGTGCCAGCTCACAGTTGGCCAGGGCTAACACTGAAGCTTTCTTT

abundance: .
v_gene: TRBV19
d_gene: TRBD1
j_gene: TRBJ2-2
CDR3aa: CASSKPTRLGGSDTGELFF
CDR3nt: TGTGCCAGTAGTAAACCAACTAGGTTAGGGGGCTCCGACACCGGGGAGCTGTTTTTT

abundance: .
v_gene: TRBV6-4
d_gene: .
j_gene: TRBJ2-1
CDR3aa: CASSDLSEQFF
CDR3nt: TGTGCCAGCAGTGACCTCAGTGAGCAGTTCTTC

abundance: few
v_gene: TRBV7-2
d_gene: .
j_gene: TRBJ2-2
CDR3aa: CASSVRRGGELFF
CDR3nt: TGTGCCAGCAGCGTAAGGCGGGGCGGGGAGCTGTTTTTT

abundance: .
v_gene: TRBV6-1
d_gene: .
j_gene: TRBJ1-1
CDR3aa: CASSEFRTANTEAFF
CDR3nt: TGTGCCAGCAGTGAATTTAGGACAGCGAACACTGAAGCTTTCTTT

abundance: .
v_gene: TRBV30
d_gene: .
j_gene: TRBJ1-2
CDR3aa: CAWKLKGGPYGYTF
CDR3nt: TGTGCCTGGAAGCTGAAAGGGGGACCATATGGCTACACCTTC

abundance: .
v_gene: TRBV6-6
d_gene: .
j_gene: TRBJ2-5
CDR3aa: CASSFTGQETQYF
CDR3nt: TGTGCCAGCAGTTTTACAGGGCAAGAGACCCAGTACTTC

abundance: once
v_gene: TRBV6-4
d_gene: TRBD2
j_gene: TRBJ2-7
CDR3aa: CASSPDPNAGGYEQYF
CDR3nt: TGTGCCAGCAGCCCCGACCCAAATGCGGGAGGGTACGAGCAGTACTTC

abundance: .
v_gene: TRBV14
d_gene: TRBD2
j_gene: TRBJ2-7
CDR3aa: CASSPHAGTSGYEQYF
CDR3nt: TGTGCCAGCAGCCCGCACGCCGGGACTAGCGGCTACGAGCAGTACTTC

abundance: .
v_gene: TRBV6-5
d_gene: TRBD1
j_gene: TRBJ1-2
CDR3aa: CASSDRGLTGYTF
CDR3nt: TGTGCCAGCAGCGACAGGGGGCTCACTGGCTACACCTTC

abundance: .
v_gene: TRBV3-1/TRBV3-2
d_gene: .
j_gene: TRBJ2-7
CDR3aa: CASSQDGAGSYEQYF
CDR3nt: TGTGCCAGCAGCCAAGATGGGGCGGGAAGCTACGAGCAGTACTTC

abundance: once
v_gene: TRBV28
d_gene: TRBD1
j_gene: TRBJ1-6
CDR3aa: CASRDSNSPLHF
CDR3nt: TGTGCCAGCCGGGACAGCAATTCACCCCTCCACTTT

abundance: few
v_gene: TRBV6-5
d_gene: .
j_gene: TRBJ2-2
CDR3aa: CATRGQRNTGELFF
CDR3nt: TGTGCCACCCGTGGACAGCGAAACACCGGGGAGCTGTTTTTT

abundance: .
v_gene: TRBV27
d_gene: TRBD1
j_gene: TRBJ1-5
CDR3aa: CASSPGQGVQPQHF
CDR3nt: TGTGCCAGCAGTCCAGGACAGGGGGTTCAGCCCCAGCATTTT

abundance: .
v_gene: TRBV28
d_gene: .
j_gene: TRBJ2-5
CDR3aa: CASKRGGAETQYF
CDR3nt: TGTGCCAGCAAAAGGGGGGGAGCAGAGACCCAGTACTTC

abundance: .
v_gene: TRBV7-3
d_gene: TRBD1
j_gene: TRBJ1-2
CDR3aa: CASSLTRDSPVPTF
CDR3nt: TGTGCCAGCAGCTTAACCCGGGACAGTCCCGTGCCTACCTTC

abundance: .
v_gene: TRBV29-1
d_gene: .
j_gene: TRBJ1-4
CDR3aa: CSGRSPLGGKLFF
CDR3nt: TGCAGCGGGCGGTCCCCCCTCGGAGGAAAACTGTTTTTT

abundance: .
v_gene: TRBV4-3
d_gene: TRBD1
j_gene: TRBJ1-1
CDR3aa: CASSQDGGGGQGSTEAFF
CDR3nt: TGCGCCAGCAGCCAAGATGGCGGCGGAGGACAGGGATCCACTGAAGCTTTCTTT

abundance: .
v_gene: TRBV6-5
d_gene: .
j_gene: TRBJ2-1
CDR3aa: CASSSQGAGHNEQFF
CDR3nt: TGTGCCAGCAGTTCCCAGGGAGCGGGCCACAATGAGCAGTTCTTC

abundance: .
v_gene: TRBV6-5
d_gene: .
j_gene: TRBJ1-2
CDR3aa: CASSVNAGGDGYTF
CDR3nt: TGTGCCAGCAGCGTTAACGCGGGGGGAGATGGCTACACCTTC

abundance: .
v_gene: TRBV27
d_gene: .
j_gene: TRBJ1-1
CDR3aa: CASSLGQGKAFF
CDR3nt: TGTGCCAGCAGTTTAGGGCAGGGCAAAGCTTTCTTT

abundance: .
v_gene: TRBV7-3
d_gene: .
j_gene: TRBJ1-2
CDR3aa: CASSPYRDYGYTF
CDR3nt: TGTGCCAGCAGCCCCTACCGGGACTATGGCTACACCTTC

abundance: .
v_gene: TRBV24-1
d_gene: TRBD2
j_gene: TRBJ2-3
CDR3aa: CATKASGGDGADTQYF
CDR3nt: TGTGCCACCAAGGCTAGCGGGGGGGATGGCGCAGATACGCAGTATTTT

abundance: .
v_gene: TRBV28
d_gene: .
j_gene: TRBJ2-7
CDR3aa: CASSSEYEQYF
CDR3nt: TGTGCCAGCAGCTCTGAGTACGAGCAGTACTTC

abundance: .
v_gene: TRBV7-2
d_gene: .
j_gene: TRBJ2-3
CDR3aa: CASSSAGSDTQYF
CDR3nt: TGTGCCAGCAGCTCGGCAGGGTCAGATACGCAGTATTTT

abundance: .
v_gene: TRBV28
d_gene: TRBD1
j_gene: TRBJ1-1
CDR3aa: CASRRGQGFEAFF
CDR3nt: TGTGCCAGCAGGCGGGGACAGGGTTTTGAAGCTTTCTTT

abundance: .
v_gene: TRBV5-4
d_gene: TRBD2
j_gene: TRBJ2-7
CDR3aa: CASSPGLAGDLYEQYF
CDR3nt: TGTGCCAGCAGCCCGGGACTAGCGGGGGACCTGTACGAGCAGTACTTC

abundance: .
v_gene: TRBV2
d_gene: .
j_gene: TRBJ1-2
CDR3aa: CASSPRQNYGYTF
CDR3nt: TGTGCCAGCAGCCCCCGACAGAACTATGGCTACACCTTC

abundance: .
v_gene: TRBV19
d_gene: TRBD2
j_gene: TRBJ2-7
CDR3aa: CASSAIGTSGGHYEQYF
CDR3nt: TGTGCCAGTAGTGCAATCGGGACTAGCGGGGGCCACTACGAGCAGTACTTC